The subject of this entry is one T cell receptor (beta chain). Per germline, CDR1 SGDLS and CDR2 YYNGEE. This CDR3 comprises 14 residues. The V gene end was trimmed by 4 bases and the J gene end by 5 bases; junction bases not matched to a gene: 4. A multiplex PCR was run with 60 Vbeta primers and 13 Jbeta primers. The table came from immunoSEQ multiplex PCR; TCRdb's copy has only in-frame clones and leaves some out. The sample records about 200,000 clones, about 85% being singletons. The data were taken from a study of cytomegalovirus exposure and HLA in healthy donors. Across the study: There were 117 million unique TCR beta sequences, drawn from 200 million or so T cells, in an earlier analysis.

This receptor was obtained from a male donor in good health and CMV-seropositive. The sequencing input was PBMCs. The chain is built from TRBV9 and TRBJ1-2, with 11 bases fitting TRBD1. DNA for the CDR3: TGTGCCAGCAGCCCTGGGGACAGGGGGTATGGCTACACCTTC. Residues: CASSPGDRGYGYTF. Filled out from reference TRBV9 and TRBJ1-2, the complete variable domain reads DSGVTQTPKHLITATGQRVTLRCSPRSGDLSVYWYQQSLDQGLQFLIQYYNGEERAKGNILERFSAQQFPDLHSELNLSSLELGDSALYFCASSPGDRGYGYTFGSGTRLTVV.